These 21 T cell receptor beta chains were sequenced from one sample in a study of cytomegalovirus exposure and HLA in healthy donors. Use of 60 Vbeta and 13 Jbeta primers characterized the PCR. Method: immunoSEQ multiplex PCR; TCRdb's copy keeps in-frame clones and lacks some. The table lists approximately 190,000 clones, approximately 81% of them singletons. Input material: PBMCs. All receptors come from a woman between 18 and 29 years old in good health and CMV-seropositive.

The rearrangement uses TRBV18 and TRBJ1-2; no clear D. This CDR3 region has 16 residues. Trimming left V 0 bases short and J 4 bases short, with 15 bases between. The V gene's germline CDR1 is KGHSH and CDR2 LQKENI. The CDR3 coding sequence is TGTGCCAGCTCACCACCGGTCAGGTCGGCCCTCTATGGCTACACCTTC. As protein: CASSPPVRSALYGYTF. The full variable domain, with the rest looked up from reference TRBV18 and TRBJ1-2, is NAGVMQNPRHLVRRRGQEARLRCSPMKGHSHVYWYRQLPEEGLKFMVYLQKENIIDESGMPKERFSAEFPKEGPSILRIQQVVRGDSAAYFCASSPPVRSALYGYTFGSGTRLTVV.

This clone was observed a few times. The J gene is TRBJ2-3, the V gene TRBV6-4; 10 positions agree with TRBD2. The CDR3 loop spans 14 amino acids. J gave up 2 bases and V 5 bases, and 1 base lay outside the gene matches. Germline lookup yields CDR1 MRHNA and CDR2 SNTAGT. The chain's CDR3 is CASSTSGDTDTQYF. The CDR3 DNA reads as TGTGCCAGCAGTACTAGCGGGGACACAGATACGCAGTATTTT.

V and J are TRBV25-1 and TRBJ1-2, with D maybe TRBD1 (6 bases). V lost 3 bases to trimming and J lost 4 bases, with 9 bases between them. CDR1 is MGHDK, CDR2 SYGVNS, per germline. The CDR3 sequence is 13 residues long. The CDR3 sequence: CASSEGAFYGYTF. The CDR3 DNA sequence: TGTGCCAGCAGTGAGGGGGCATTCTATGGCTACACCTTC.

The chain joins TRBV7-9 to TRBJ2-3; D is possibly TRBD2 (6 bases). Germline assignment: CDR1 SEHNR and CDR2 FQNEAQ (reference sequence). Trimming shortened V by 5 bases and J by 2 bases, and 11 bases separated the two germline ends. The CDR3 covers 14 residues. The CDR3 protein is CASSPGLDTDTQYF. In DNA, the CDR3 is TGTGCCAGCAGCCCGGGACTTGACACAGATACGCAGTATTTT.

This sequence joins TRBV11-2 and TRBJ2-2, with 10 bases lining up with TRBD2. This CDR3 comprises 16 residues. Germline assignment: CDR1 SGHAT and CDR2 FQNNGV. V trimming: 5 bases; J trimming: 5 bases; junction bases outside the gene matches: 8. Here the CDR3 DNA reads TGTGCCAGCAGCCGCGGAGCGGGGGGGCTAACCGGGGAGCTGTTTTTT. It specifies CASSRGAGGLTGELFF.

This sequence joins TRBV4-2 and TRBJ1-1; 7 bases fit TRBD1. The V segment lost 5 bases and the J segment 0 bases; nucleotides outside the gene matches: 3. The CDR3 totals 14 residues. Germline V CDR1 and CDR2: LGHNA, YNFKEQ. CDR3 loop: CASSMTGMNTEAFF. As DNA, the CDR3 is TGTGCCAGCAGCATGACAGGGATGAACACTGAAGCTTTCTTT.

The chain employs TRBV11-3 and TRBJ2-3, with TRBD2 identical over 8 bases. Per the germline V gene, CDR1 is SGHNT and CDR2 is YENEEA. The CDR3 is 16 residues long. Losses at the gene ends were 3 bases for V and 6 bases for J; bases not matched to a gene: 11. The CDR3 loop is CASSLGLDPAQDTQYF. CDR3 sequence (DNA): TGTGCCAGCAGCTTGGGACTAGACCCGGCTCAGGATACGCAGTATTTT.

CDR3 sequence: CASADRGPYNEQFF. Written as DNA, the CDR3 is TGTGCCAGCGCAGACAGGGGACCCTACAATGAGCAGTTCTTC. V gene TRBV6-5 combines with J gene TRBJ2-1; 8 nucleotides agree with TRBD1. V trimming: 8 bases; J trimming: 2 bases; junction bases outside the gene matches: 5. The V gene's germline CDR1 is MNHEY and CDR2 SVGAGI. The CDR3 covers 14 residues.

The CDR3 loop reads CASSVPSGGDNTGELFF. The DNA for the CDR3 is TGTGCCAGCAGTGTCCCTAGCGGGGGGGATAACACCGGGGAGCTGTTTTTT. The V and J genes are TRBV2 and TRBJ2-2, with TRBD2 matching 12 bases. V was clipped by 4 bases and J by 2 bases; unmatched bases: 5. Germline CDR1 reads SNHLY; CDR2 reads FYNNEI. This CDR3 has 17 residues.

The CDR3 nucleotides are TGTGCCAGCAGTTGGGGGGTGGGTGGAAACACCATATATTTT. Residues: CASSWGVGGNTIYF. The chain combines TRBV28 with TRBJ1-3; perhaps TRBD1 as D (5 bases). CDR3 length: 14 amino acids. Between the trimmed V and J ends, which lost 4 bases and 3 bases, there was a span of 10 bases. CDR1 and CDR2 (germline): MDHEN, SYDVKM.

The chain uses TRBV7-9 and TRBJ2-1, with D perhaps matching TRBD2 (6 bases). The CDR3 consists of 15 residues. V lost 5 bases and J lost 1, with 12 bases in between. The V gene's germline CDR1 is SEHNR and CDR2 FQNEAQ (reference sequence). This CDR3 reads CASSHRDSSYNEQFF. The CDR3 nucleotides read TGTGCCAGCAGCCACCGGGACTCGTCCTACAATGAGCAGTTCTTC.

The V gene is TRBV6-4, the J gene TRBJ2-2, with TRBD2 matching 10 bases. V was clipped by 3 bases and J by 3 bases; unmatched bases: 1. The CDR3 has 15 amino acids. CDR1 is MRHNA, CDR2 SNTAGT, per germline. The CDR3 spells CASSESGGDTGELFF. DNA for the CDR3: TGTGCCAGCAGTGAAAGCGGGGGGGACACCGGGGAGCTGTTTTTT.

J is TRBJ1-2 and V is TRBV29-1; a weak D match, TRBD1 (5 bases). The CDR3 runs 12 residues. The ends were cut back, 7 bases at V and 8 bases at J, with 17 bases in the middle. Germline lookup yields CDR1 SQVTM and CDR2 ANQGSEA. DNA of the CDR3: TGCAGCGGGTCGGGGGAGGAGTACGGCTACACCTTC. This translates into CSGSGEEYGYTF.

The chain recombines TRBV28 with TRBJ2-5; D is unclear. CDR1 MDHEN and CDR2 SYDVKM come from the germline V gene. Trimming shortened V by 6 bases and J by 1 base, and 12 bases separated the two germline ends. The CDR3 runs to 14 residues. This CDR3 reads CASSPYAVQETQYF. In DNA, the CDR3 is TGTGCCAGCAGCCCATATGCGGTCCAAGAGACCCAGTACTTC.

This clone was observed a handful of times. The V gene is TRBV5-4, the J gene TRBJ2-4; 8 positions agree with TRBD2. V lost 2 bases and J lost 3; bases outside the gene matches: 4. CDR1 is SGHNT, CDR2 YYREEE, per germline (reference sequence). This CDR3 has 15 amino acids. This chain's CDR3 is CASSLRGGLKNIQYF. The CDR3 nucleotides are TGTGCCAGCAGCTTACGGGGGGGCCTCAAAAACATTCAGTACTTC.

The rearrangement uses TRBV5-5 and TRBJ1-5, with D tentatively TRBD1 (5 bases). This CDR3 contains 16 residues. V was shortened by 3 bases and J by 4 bases, with 17 bases between the two germline ends. The V gene's germline CDR1 is SGHKS and CDR2 YYEKEE (reference sequence). DNA of the CDR3: TGTGCCAGCAGCTGGGGCCCGGGAGTCATAAATCAGCCCCAGCATTTT. This translates into CASSWGPGVINQPQHF.

This rearrangement joins TRBV6-5 to TRBJ1-1, with D unclear. The V gene lost 8 bases and the J gene lost 2 bases, with 12 bases spanning the gap. CDR1 and CDR2 from the germline V gene are MNHEY and SVGAGI. CDR3 length: 13 residues. CDR3 nucleotides: TGTGCCAGCGGGCGGGTCAGAAACACTGAAGCTTTCTTT. As protein: CASGRVRNTEAFF.

This clone was seen once. V and J are TRBV11-2 and TRBJ1-4; the D gene is possibly TRBD1 (5 bases). The CDR3 length is 18 residues. Germline V CDR1 and CDR2: SGHAT, FQNNGV. Trimming removed 2 bases from V and 3 bases from J, with 19 bases in between. This chain's CDR3 is CASSLHGRALFANEKLFF. The CDR3 bases are TGTGCCAGCAGCTTACATGGCAGGGCTCTGTTCGCTAATGAAAAACTGTTTTTT.

This chain connects TRBV28 to TRBJ2-5, with 7 bases lining up with TRBD2. The germline CDR1 and CDR2 sequences are MDHEN and SYDVKM. This CDR3 has 15 amino acids. Trimming removed 1 base from V and 4 bases from J; junction bases left unmatched: 6. CDR3 region: CASSLLGGGGETQYF. DNA for the CDR3: TGTGCCAGCAGTTTATTAGGCGGGGGAGGAGAGACCCAGTACTTC.

The V and J genes are TRBV2 and TRBJ1-5, with 8 bases aligning to TRBD1. The CDR3 runs 17 residues. Trimming took 6 bases from V and 2 from J; bases not matched to a gene: 12. Germline V lookup: CDR1 SNHLY, CDR2 FYNNEI. CDR3 sequence (DNA): TGTGCCAGCAGCGCCAATAGCCAGGGGGCTGGCAATCAGCCCCAGCATTTT. This sequence encodes CASSANSQGAGNQPQHF.

There are a few counts of this clone. This chain links TRBV6-1 with TRBJ1-1, with D maybe TRBD1 (6 bases). The germline gives CDR1 MNHNS, CDR2 SASEGT. The V gene lost 5 bases and the J gene lost 7 bases, with 17 bases spanning the gap. This CDR3 is built from 14 residues. The CDR3 spells CASSTWTVGDEAFF. The CDR3 DNA is TGTGCCAGCAGTACATGGACAGTCGGGGATGAAGCTTTCTTT.